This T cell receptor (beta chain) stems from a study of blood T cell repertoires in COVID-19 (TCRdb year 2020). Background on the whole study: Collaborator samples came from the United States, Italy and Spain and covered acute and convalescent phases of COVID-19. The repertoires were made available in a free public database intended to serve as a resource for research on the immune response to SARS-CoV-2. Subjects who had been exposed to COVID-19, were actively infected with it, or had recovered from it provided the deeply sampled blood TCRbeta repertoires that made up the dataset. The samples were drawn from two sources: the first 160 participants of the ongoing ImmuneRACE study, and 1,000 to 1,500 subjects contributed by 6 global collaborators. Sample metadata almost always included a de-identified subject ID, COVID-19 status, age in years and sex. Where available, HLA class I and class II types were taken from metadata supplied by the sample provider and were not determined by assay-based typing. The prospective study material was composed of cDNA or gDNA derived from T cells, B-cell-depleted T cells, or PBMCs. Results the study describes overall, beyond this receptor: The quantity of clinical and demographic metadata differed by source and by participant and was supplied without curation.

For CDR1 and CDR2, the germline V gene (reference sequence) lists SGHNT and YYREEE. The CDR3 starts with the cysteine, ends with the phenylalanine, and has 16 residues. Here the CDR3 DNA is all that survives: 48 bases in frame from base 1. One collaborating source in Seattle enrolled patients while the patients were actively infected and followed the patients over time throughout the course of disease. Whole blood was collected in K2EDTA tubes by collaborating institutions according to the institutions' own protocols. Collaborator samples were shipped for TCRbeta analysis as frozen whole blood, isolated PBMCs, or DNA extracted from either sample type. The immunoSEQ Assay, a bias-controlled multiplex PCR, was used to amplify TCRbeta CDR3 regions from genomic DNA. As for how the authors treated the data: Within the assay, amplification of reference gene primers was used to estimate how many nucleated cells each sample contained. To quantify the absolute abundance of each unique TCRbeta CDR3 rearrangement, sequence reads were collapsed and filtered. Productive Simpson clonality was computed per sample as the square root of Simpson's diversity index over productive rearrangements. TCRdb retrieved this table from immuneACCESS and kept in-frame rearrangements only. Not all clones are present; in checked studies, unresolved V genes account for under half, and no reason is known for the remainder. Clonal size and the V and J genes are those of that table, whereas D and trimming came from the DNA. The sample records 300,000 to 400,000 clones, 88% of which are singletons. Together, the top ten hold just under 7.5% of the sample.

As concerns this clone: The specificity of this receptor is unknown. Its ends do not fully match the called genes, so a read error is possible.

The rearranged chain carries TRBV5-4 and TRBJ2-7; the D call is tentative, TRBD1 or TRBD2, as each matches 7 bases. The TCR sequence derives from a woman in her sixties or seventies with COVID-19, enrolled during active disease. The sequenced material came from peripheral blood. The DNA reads TGTGCCAGCAACTTGGGAGGGGGACAGAGCTCCTACGAGCAGTACTTC. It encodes CASNLGGGQSSYEQYF.